This entry describes one TCR beta chain. No cognate antigen has been identified for it. Per-base qualities were not stored, and no clone one base away is much larger. These data come from a study of CD8 T cells in acute hepatitis C reinfection (dated by TCRdb to the early 2020s). As for the study more broadly: The study profiled the TCRbeta repertoire of CD8+ T cells specific for the HCV NS3-1073 epitope during acute infection and after viral clearance. Paired acute and follow-up samples were contributed by four of the spontaneous resolvers.

The meaning of the sample's time point label: naive CD8 control sorted from an acute-time-point sample. Enrolled in the Montreal Hepatitis C Cohort (HEPCO) in Canada, the donors were people who inject drugs, and these donors were followed every 3 months. Acute primary HCV infection was defined as a positive HCV RNA or antibody test after a negative test within the previous 24 weeks. CD3, CD8 and CD45RO antibodies were used for surface staining, and dead cells were excluded with an aqua fixable dye. Among the cohort members were roughly eight spontaneous resolvers, with spontaneous resolution defined as HCV RNA clearance within 24 weeks. Negative selection by means of the MACS CD8+ T cell Isolation Kit yielded CD8+ T cells from peripheral blood mononuclear cells recovered from cryopreservation by thawing. Sorting of the cells was done on a BD FACSAria II cell sorter. Relative to germline, V is 7 bases shorter and J is 4 bases shorter, with 15 bases between their ends. The CDR3 sequence holds 14 residues, the cysteine and phenylalanine included. Only the CDR3 DNA is retained, 42 bases long and in frame from the first base. CDR1 MNHEY and CDR2 SMNVEV were looked up in the germline V gene (reference sequence).

Here is what the overall study found, with its caveats: Some 13 public clonotypes were found regardless of outcome; one public clonotype used V04-02/J02-02. All groups preferentially used the TRBV04 and TRBV06 gene families, and overrepresentation in the naive pool did not explain this preferential usage. CDR3 sequences shared with other epitopes were rare, and differing sequencing approaches may have limited exact matching. NS3-1073 specific repertoires were highly diverse, with no significant diversity differences between acute resolver, follow-up resolver and acute chronic samples. Follow-up repertoires were not available for chronically infected subjects, because NS3-1073 specific cells were too rare to be sorted. Because bulk sequencing was performed on the TCRbeta chain only, alphabeta pairing of public clonotypes could not be determined.

Genomic DNA was extracted from FACS-sorted cells, and TCRbeta chains were sequenced through the commercial immunoSEQ service. On the authors' methods: ImmunoSEQ Analyzer software v3.0 and R v3.5.1 were the tools used to analyze the repertoire data. Sequences containing stop codons or out-of-frame rearrangements were removed, so only productive rearrangements were analyzed. The sequencing provider supplied the Simpson diversity, Shannon entropy, CDR3 length and nucleotide addition metrics. Clonotypes were grouped by frequency into dominant, sub-dominant, low or lowest abundance categories, and clonotypes below 0.1% were left out of most analyses. Any CDR3 amino acid clonotype present in at least two subjects at a cumulative frequency of at least 0.5% was labeled public. TCRdb took this table from immuneACCESS and kept in-frame rearrangements with V and J called. Such tables lack part of the clones; where checked against another copy, unresolved V genes explain under half of the gap, and the rest is unexplained. That table gives V, J and clone size, and the DNA gave D and trimming. Here the sample has approximately 40,000 clones; 70% to 90% occur a single time. Jointly, the top ten make up approximately 11% of the sample.

Sample: naive CD8+ T cells from PBMCs. What the cell subset or site label conveys for this sample: sorted total naive CD45RO-negative CD8+ T cells. This receptor was identified in a woman under 30 who spontaneously cleared hepatitis C infection. The chain joins TRBV27 to TRBJ2-3; the D segment cannot be called with confidence. The CDR3 is CASTLFPDADTQYF. The sequence in DNA is TGTGCCAGCACCTTGTTCCCGGACGCAGATACGCAGTATTTT.